Below, 16 T cell receptor beta chains from the same sample are listed, as sequenced in a study of control samples from healthy donors and cancer patients. TCRdb's copy holds only in-frame clones and misses some; the assay was immunoSEQ multiplex PCR. The sample includes around 170,000 clones, approximately 86% of them seen just once. The sample comprised blood. Receptor source: a woman in her 30s in good health.

This chain uses TRBV7-9 with TRBJ2-3; D is unclear. The CDR3 sequence is 14 residues long. Trimming took 8 bases from V and 0 from J, leaving 12 bases between them. CDR1 is SEHNR and CDR2 is FQNEAQ in the germline V gene (reference sequence). The CDR3 loop reads CASPEESSTDTQYF. CDR3 DNA: TGTGCCAGCCCCGAGGAGTCTAGCACAGATACGCAGTATTTT.

This clone was detected only a few times. The gene calls are TRBV11-1 and TRBJ2-7, with D uncertain. CDR3 length equals 15 residues. V was cut by 3 bases and J by 1 base, with 13 bases left in between. The germline V gene encodes CDR1 SGHAT and CDR2 FQDESV (reference sequence). The CDR3 DNA reads as TGTGCCAGCAGCTTGTCCGCTTCCCATTCCTACGAGCAGTACTTC. It translates to CASSLSASHSYEQYF.

The rearrangement joins TRBV28 to TRBJ2-1; D gene unclear. The CDR3 has 14 residues. The V gene lost 6 bases and the J gene lost 5 bases, with 14 bases spanning the gap. In germline, CDR1 is MDHEN, CDR2 SYDVKM. The CDR3 sequence: CASRAGQSHNEQFF. In DNA form, the CDR3 reads TGTGCCAGCAGGGCCGGGCAAAGTCACAATGAGCAGTTCTTC.

Ten or more counts support this clone. The chain uses TRBV15 and TRBJ1-2; D unclear. The CDR3 runs 19 residues. V was clipped by 0 bases and J by 0 bases, with 20 bases between them. Germline CDR1 LNHNV, CDR2 YYDKDF (reference sequence). CDR3 region: CATSRDKKAAFLPNYGYTF. CDR3 DNA: TGTGCCACCAGCAGAGATAAAAAAGCTGCCTTTCTCCCTAACTATGGCTACACCTTC.

The rearrangement joins TRBV18 to TRBJ2-5; the D is unclear. The CDR3 has 14 residues. The V end was cut by 2 bases, the J end by 1 base, with 8 bases between. Germline V gene lookup returns CDR1 KGHSH and CDR2 LQKENI. The chain's CDR3 is CASSPTATQETQYF. Here the CDR3 DNA reads TGTGCCAGCTCACCAACGGCCACCCAAGAGACCCAGTACTTC. The full variable domain, with the rest looked up from reference TRBV18 and TRBJ2-5, is NAGVMQNPRHLVRRRGQEARLRCSPMKGHSHVYWYRQLPEEGLKFMVYLQKENIIDESGMPKERFSAEFPKEGPSILRIQQVVRGDSAAYFCASSPTATQETQYFGPGTRLLVL.

The sample holds a few counts of this clone. The V call is TRBV7-9, the J call TRBJ2-4; 9 bases line up with TRBD2. The germline CDR1 and CDR2 sequences are SEHNR and FQNEAQ (reference sequence). V dropped 1 base and J dropped 1; count of bases not matched to a gene: 11. The CDR3 covers 19 residues. CDR3 bases: TGTGCCAGCAGCTTAGATCCAGCGGGAGGTCCTCTGGCCAAAAACATTCAGTACTTC. Translating gives CASSLDPAGGPLAKNIQYF.

This chain joins TRBV28 and TRBJ1-2; 7 positions agree with TRBD1. V shed 6 bases, J shed 2 bases, and the junction held 6 bases outside the gene matches. Germline V gives CDR1 MDHEN, CDR2 SYDVKM. The CDR3 extends over 14 amino acids. The CDR3 bases are TGTGCCAGCAGCACGGGACAGTTGAACTATGGCTACACCTTC. Translation: CASSTGQLNYGYTF.

This chain joins TRBV4-2 and TRBJ1-5; unclear D gene. CDR3 length equals 15 residues. The germline V gene has CDR1 LGHNA and CDR2 YNFKEQ. The ends were cut back, 0 bases at V and 3 bases at J, with 9 bases in the middle. CDR3 sequence reads: CASSQDQVFNQPQHF. CDR3 DNA sequence: TGTGCCAGCAGCCAAGATCAGGTCTTCAATCAGCCCCAGCATTTT.

CDR3 sequence reads: CASSEWGRVMVNQPQHF. The CDR3 coding sequence is TGTGCCAGCAGTGAATGGGGGAGGGTGATGGTCAATCAGCCCCAGCATTTT. J is TRBJ1-5 and V is TRBV6-1, with D possibly being TRBD1 (5 bases). V lost 2 bases and J lost 3, with 17 bases in between. Germline loops: CDR1 MNHNS, CDR2 SASEGT. This CDR3 contains 17 residues.

A single count supports this clone. This sequence joins TRBV19 and TRBJ2-2; D gene uncertain. This CDR3 contains 13 residues. V was cut by 6 bases and J by 5 bases, with 10 bases left in between. CDR1 is LNHDA, CDR2 SQIVND, per germline (reference sequence). CDR3 nucleotides: TGTGCCAGTAGAGGGCTAGTAACCGGGGAGCTGTTTTTT. Translated: CASRGLVTGELFF.

This clone is a singleton in its sample. The V call is TRBV6-5, the J call TRBJ2-2; 7 bases align to TRBD2. V lost 6 bases and J lost 7; bases outside the gene matches: 5. This CDR3 is built from 13 residues. Germline CDR1 is MNHEY and CDR2 is SVGAGI. CDR3 DNA: TGTGCCAGCAGAGAGCTAGCGGACGGGGAGCTGTTTTTT. This sequence encodes CASRELADGELFF.

This clone was observed a single time. V and J are TRBV7-9 and TRBJ2-1; 10 bases map to TRBD2. This CDR3 is built from 16 residues. CDR1 is SEHNR, CDR2 FQNEAQ, per germline (reference sequence). Losses at the gene ends were 5 bases for V and 6 bases for J; bases not matched to a gene: 10. The DNA for the CDR3 is TGTGCCAGCAGCCCCGGGGGGACTAGCGTTCCCAATGAGCAGTTCTTC. It specifies CASSPGGTSVPNEQFF.

The rearrangement joins TRBV25-1 to TRBJ2-2; D ambiguous. V lost 10 bases and J 1 base, leaving 13 bases between the germline ends. CDR1 is MGHDK, CDR2 SYGVNS, per germline. The CDR3 is 14 amino acids. The CDR3 DNA is TGTGCCACCCGTGACCCCGGGAACACCGGGGAGCTGTTTTTT. Translated, it gives CATRDPGNTGELFF.

V and J are TRBV5-1 and TRBJ1-1; 7 bases match TRBD1. Looked up from germline, CDR1 is SGHRS and CDR2 is YFSETQ. This CDR3 contains 15 residues. Trimming at V came to 0 bases and at J to 8 bases, leaving 10 bases not matched to a gene. CDR3 amino acids: CASSLGLQGDSEAFF. CDR3 DNA: TGCGCCAGCAGCTTGGGATTGCAGGGGGATTCCGAAGCTTTCTTT.

This clone was detected only once. CDR3: CASSIWPDGYQPQHF. CDR3 coding DNA: TGTGCCAGTAGTATATGGCCCGACGGATACCAGCCCCAGCATTTT. V usage is TRBV19 and J usage is TRBJ1-5, with D unclear. Germline values: CDR1 LNHDA, CDR2 SQIVND (reference sequence). The V and J ends lost 2 bases and 7 bases respectively, with 15 bases between them. The CDR3 spans 15 residues.

J is TRBJ2-3 and V is TRBV10-3, with D possibly being TRBD2 (6 bases). Between the trimmed V and J ends, which lost 5 bases and 2 bases, there was a span of 11 bases. This CDR3 has 14 amino acids. Per the germline V gene, CDR1 is ENHRY and CDR2 is SYGVKD. CDR3 bases: TGTGCCATCAGTCCTAGGCGGGACACAGATACGCAGTATTTT. Its translation: CAISPRRDTDTQYF.